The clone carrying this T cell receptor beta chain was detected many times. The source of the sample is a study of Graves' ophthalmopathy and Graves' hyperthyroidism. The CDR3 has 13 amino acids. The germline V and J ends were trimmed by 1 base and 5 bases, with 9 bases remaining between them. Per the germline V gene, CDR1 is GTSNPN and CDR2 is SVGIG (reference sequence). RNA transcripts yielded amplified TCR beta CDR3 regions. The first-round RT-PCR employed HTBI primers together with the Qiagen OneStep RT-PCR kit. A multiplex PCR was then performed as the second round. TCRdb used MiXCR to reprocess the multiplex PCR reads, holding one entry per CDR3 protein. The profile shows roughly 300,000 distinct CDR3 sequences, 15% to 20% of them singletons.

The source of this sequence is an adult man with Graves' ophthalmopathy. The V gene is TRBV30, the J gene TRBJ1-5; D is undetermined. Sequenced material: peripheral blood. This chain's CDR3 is CAWSAQEDQPQHF. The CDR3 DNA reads TGTGCCTGGAGTGCCCAAGAAGATCAGCCCCAGCATTTT.